In its sample, the clone carrying this T cell receptor beta chain was seen a few times. CDR3 length: 13 amino acids. Germline V gene lookup returns CDR1 MNHEY and CDR2 SVGEGT. V lost 2 bases and J lost 4; bases outside the gene matches: 2. This specimen comes from a study of blood T cell repertoires in COVID-19. TCRdb's copy holds only in-frame clones and misses some; the assay was immunoSEQ multiplex PCR. The sample has 80,000 to 100,000 clones, 65% to 90% seen once. This clonotype was sampled from a woman aged 80 or over with active or convalescent COVID-19. The chain recombines TRBV6-2 or TRBV6-3 with TRBJ2-7, with TRBD1 matching over 7 bases. Sequenced sample: peripheral blood. The CDR3 sequence: CASSYGQEYEQYF. Here the CDR3 DNA reads TGTGCCAGCAGTTACGGACAGGAGTACGAGCAGTACTTC.